Following are 14 T cell receptor beta chains from one sample sequenced in a study of T cell repertoires in cytomegalovirus infection. TCRdb re-analysed the reads in MiXCR, keeping a single row per CDR3 protein. The repertoire has about 500,000 distinct CDR3 sequences, about 33% of them found once; the top ten carry 17%. No cognate antigen is known for these TCRs. The source was cultured PBMCs, collected from culture after CMV antigen stimulation. These receptors all come from a human donor in good health (CMV status not recorded). Some clones in this sample may be carry-over from other donors' samples.

V usage is TRBV12-3 or TRBV12-4 and J usage is TRBJ2-7; TRBD2 matches at 12 bases. V dropped 5 bases and J dropped 2; count of bases not matched to a gene: 1. CDR3 length: 14 residues. This chain's CDR3 is CASSRTSGTYEQYV. The CDR3 DNA follows: TGTGCCAGCAGTAGGACTAGCGGGACCTACGAGCAGTACGTC.

The V gene is TRBV7-2, the J gene TRBJ1-4; TRBD1 matches 11 bases. CDR3 size: 15 residues. Trimming cost V 5 bases and J 6 bases; bases outside gene matches: 5. Germline V gene lookup returns CDR1 SGHTA and CDR2 FQGNSA. The CDR3 protein is CASSPGQGEDEKLFF. CDR3 in DNA: TGTGCCAGCAGCCCGGGACAGGGGGAAGATGAAAAACTGTTTTTT.

The V gene is TRBV6-2 or TRBV6-3, the J gene TRBJ2-1; no clear D. Looked up from germline, CDR1 is MNHEY and CDR2 is SVGEGT. Trimming shortened V by 5 bases and J by 6 bases, and 8 bases separated the two germline ends. The CDR3 has 12 residues. The CDR3 spells CASSLYRNEQFF. CDR3 bases: TGTGCCAGCAGTCTTTATCGCAATGAGCAGTTCTTC.

This clonotype was recorded once. This chain links TRBV5-6 with TRBJ2-4; D is possibly TRBD1 or TRBD2 (6 bases each). CDR1 and CDR2 (germline): SGHDT, YYEEEE. V was pared by 4 bases and J by 1 base, with 18 bases between. The CDR3 is 17 residues long. CDR3 amino acids: CASSPSGAGFAKNIQYF. CDR3 in DNA: TGTGCCAGCAGCCCCTCGGGGGCGGGATTTGCCAAAAACATTCAGTACTTC.

CDR3 sequence: CASSEGAVTDTQYF. The DNA of the CDR3 is TGTGCCAGCAGTGAAGGGGCGGTTACAGATACGCAGTATTTT. The V and J genes are TRBV2 and TRBJ2-3; D ambiguous. Germline lookup yields CDR1 SNHLY and CDR2 FYNNEI. V lost 1 base and J lost 3, with 8 bases in between. This CDR3 has 14 residues.

At least ten counts were recorded for this clonotype. The chain carries TRBV7-2 and TRBJ2-5, with 9 bases fitting TRBD1. The germline V gene encodes CDR1 SGHTA and CDR2 FQGNSA. The CDR3 spans 15 residues. V lost 5 bases to trimming and J lost 1 base; unmatched junction nucleotides: 5. CDR3 amino acids: CASSPGTGLQETQYF. CDR3 bases: TGTGCCAGCAGCCCGGGGACAGGGCTCCAAGAGACCCAGTACTTC.

This clonotype was counted a single time. This rearrangement joins TRBV20-1 to TRBJ1-1; D might be TRBD1 (5 bases). The germline V and J ends were trimmed by 6 bases and 0 bases, with 11 bases remaining between them. Germline CDR1 is DFQATT and CDR2 is SNEGSKA (reference sequence). The CDR3 covers 13 residues. The CDR3 protein is CSAPQVMNTEAFF. CDR3 nucleotide sequence: TGCAGTGCCCCACAGGTTATGAACACTGAAGCTTTCTTT.

The V call is TRBV18, the J call TRBJ1-1; 7 bases are a match to TRBD1. Trimming took 6 bases from V and 4 from J; bases not matched to a gene: 8. Germline CDR1 KGHSH, CDR2 LQKENI. The length of the CDR3 is 14 residues. CDR3 nucleotides: TGTGCCAGCTCCACAGGGGCCCAGGGCACTGAAGCTTTCTTT. This sequence encodes CASSTGAQGTEAFF.

The chain employs TRBV12-3 or TRBV12-4 and TRBJ2-1; tentatively, D is TRBD1 (5 bases). The CDR3 length is 14 residues. V was clipped by 3 bases and J by 5 bases, with 11 bases between them. The chain's CDR3 is CASSFGPGNNEQFF. DNA for the CDR3: TGTGCCAGCAGTTTCGGTCCAGGGAACAATGAGCAGTTCTTC.

The CDR3 DNA sequence: TGTGCCACCAGTGATTTACCTGGACAGGGGGGCTACAATGAGCAGTTCTTC. Translating gives CATSDLPGQGGYNEQFF. V gene TRBV24-1 combines with J gene TRBJ2-1; 10 bases line up with TRBD1. Trimming cost V 1 base and J 3 bases; bases outside gene matches: 5. The CDR3 runs to 17 residues. In germline, CDR1 is KGHDR, CDR2 SFDVKD.

This clonotype was detected only a few times. V and J are TRBV7-2 and TRBJ1-4, with D possibly TRBD1 on 6 matching bases. The germline CDR1 and CDR2 sequences are SGHTA and FQGNSA. The ends were cut back, 2 bases at V and 8 bases at J, with 18 bases in the middle. CDR3 length equals 16 residues. The CDR3, as DNA: TGTGCCAGCAGCTTAAACCACAGGGTAATACGGGAAAAACTGTTTTTT. Its translation is CASSLNHRVIREKLFF.

The chain has TRBV10-3 and TRBJ1-3; D is uncertain. The CDR3 is 12 residues long. The germline V gene encodes CDR1 ENHRY and CDR2 SYGVKD. V lost 3 bases to trimming and J lost 7 bases, with 7 bases between them. Written as DNA, the CDR3 is TGTGCCATCAGTGACGATTATAACACCATATATTTT. It codes for CAISDDYNTIYF.

V gene TRBV5-1 combines with J gene TRBJ2-1, with 13 nucleotides matching TRBD2. With V trimmed by 0 bases and J by 0 bases, 9 bases remained unmatched. CDR1 SGHRS and CDR2 YFSETQ come from the germline V gene. The CDR3 sequence is 20 residues long. The CDR3 loop reads CASSLGAGLAGVSSYNEQFF. The CDR3 DNA is TGCGCCAGCAGCTTGGGAGCCGGACTAGCGGGAGTTAGCTCCTACAATGAGCAGTTCTTC.

The genes are TRBV9 and TRBJ2-1, with D uncertain. Germline loops: CDR1 SGDLS, CDR2 YYNGEE. CDR3 length equals 13 residues. V was cut by 0 bases and J by 4 bases, with 5 bases left in between. The DNA for the CDR3 is TGTGCCAGCAGCGTAGGCAATTACAATGAGCAGTTCTTC. Protein sequence: CASSVGNYNEQFF.